The 15 T cell receptor beta chains below all came from one sample that was sequenced in a study of T cell responses to AZD1222 COVID-19 vaccine. TCRdb keeps only in-frame clones here, not all; method: immunoSEQ multiplex PCR. The sample contains approximately 80,000 clones, over 80% of which appear only once. The sequencing used peripheral blood, collected on day 0 of AZD1222 vaccination. Receptor source: an adult in good health.

The rearrangement uses TRBV6-2 or TRBV6-3 and TRBJ1-5, with 10 nucleotides matching TRBD1. The CDR3 has 15 residues. V lost 0 bases and J lost 4; bases outside the gene matches: 0. Germline-derived CDR1 and CDR2 are MNHEY and SVGEGT. In nucleotides, the CDR3 is TGTGCCAGCAGTTACTCGGACAGGGGGAATCAGCCCCAGCATTTT. Translating gives CASSYSDRGNQPQHF.

This chain links TRBV19 with TRBJ2-1; the D gene is possibly TRBD1 (5 bases). The CDR3 is 11 residues long. Germline V gene lookup returns CDR1 LNHDA and CDR2 SQIVND (reference sequence). Between the trimmed V and J ends, which lost 10 bases and 10 bases, there was a span of 14 bases. The CDR3: CATSGYGEQFF. CDR3 DNA: TGTGCCACCTCAGGGTACGGAGAGCAGTTCTTC.

The V gene is TRBV19, the J gene TRBJ1-2, with 7 bases matching TRBD1. Trimming cost V 6 bases and J 2 bases; bases outside gene matches: 6. This CDR3 is built from 14 residues. Germline-derived CDR1 and CDR2 are LNHDA and SQIVND (reference sequence). CDR3 DNA: TGTGCCAGTAGATGGGACAGACAAAACTATGGCTACACCTTC. It is translated as CASRWDRQNYGYTF.

V gene TRBV9 combines with J gene TRBJ1-3, with TRBD1 matching 9 bases. Per germline, CDR1 SGDLS and CDR2 YYNGEE. The ends lost 4 bases at V and 2 bases at J; junction bases unmatched: 4. The CDR3 runs 15 residues. Here the CDR3 DNA reads TGTGCCAGCAGCTCCGGGACAGGGACTGGAAACACCATATATTTT. Its translation: CASSSGTGTGNTIYF.

The chain recombines TRBV29-1 with TRBJ2-5; D is unresolved. V dropped 5 bases and J dropped 4 bases, with 11 bases sitting between them. Looked up from germline, CDR1 is SQVTM and CDR2 is ANQGSEA. The CDR3 sequence is 12 residues long. The CDR3 reads CSVRRVRETQYF. CDR3 in DNA: TGCAGCGTTCGACGGGTCCGAGAGACCCAGTACTTC.

DNA of the CDR3: TGTGCCAGCAGTTCCCGCCTTACTACCTATGAAAAACTGTTTTTT. Protein sequence: CASSSRLTTYEKLFF. The chain recombines TRBV6-5 with TRBJ1-4; D is undetermined. V lost 4 bases, J lost 6 bases, and 15 bases lay in between. The CDR3 is 15 residues long. CDR1 MNHEY and CDR2 SVGAGI come from the germline V gene.

This rearrangement joins TRBV4-2 to TRBJ2-5, with TRBD2 matching 11 bases. Germline V gene lookup returns CDR1 LGHNA and CDR2 YNFKEQ. Trimming removed 3 bases from V and 5 bases from J; junction bases left unmatched: 5. The CDR3 has 15 amino acids. CDR3 nucleotides: TGTGCCAGCAGCCAGAGACTAGCGGGACCTGAGACCCAGTACTTC. Protein sequence: CASSQRLAGPETQYF.

V gene TRBV12-5 combines with J gene TRBJ1-3; 8 bases fit TRBD1. Germline V lookup: CDR1 LGHNT, CDR2 FRNRAP. The CDR3 is 18 amino acids. The V gene end was trimmed by 5 bases and the J gene end by 0 bases; junction bases not matched to a gene: 12. The CDR3 here is CASGHTWDRPSSGNTIYF. CDR3 in DNA: TGTGCTAGTGGTCATACCTGGGACAGGCCTAGCTCTGGAAACACCATATATTTT.

V and J are TRBV11-3 and TRBJ1-1; TRBD1 matches at 9 bases. Germline trimming cut 4 bases from V and 8 bases from J; bases unmatched to any gene: 11. Germline CDR1 is SGHNT and CDR2 is YENEEA. CDR3 length: 15 residues. The CDR3 nucleotides are TGTGCCAGCAGCTCCCCGGGACAGGGAAACCGAGAAGCTTTCTTT. It encodes CASSSPGQGNREAFF.

The V gene is TRBV11-3, the J gene TRBJ2-5; 9 bases are shared with TRBD1. With V trimmed by 6 bases and J by 4 bases, 9 bases remained unmatched. The CDR3 contains 15 residues. The germline CDR1 and CDR2 sequences are SGHNT and YENEEA. The CDR3, as DNA: TGTGCCAGCAGTCGGGACAGGGAAAGGGGAGAGACCCAGTACTTC. It codes for CASSRDRERGETQYF. The variable domain in full, completed from reference TRBV11-3 and TRBJ2-5, reads EAGVVQSPRYKIIEKKQPVAFWCNPISGHNTLYWYLQNLGQGPELLIRYENEEAVDDSQLPKDRFSAERLKGVDSTLKIQPAELGDSAVYLCASSRDRERGETQYFGPGTRLLVL.

This chain connects TRBV23-1 to TRBJ1-1; the match to TRBD1 covers 9 bases. TRBV23-1 is known as an ORF, though its function is uncertain. V gave up 10 bases and J gave up 5 bases; unmatched junction bases: 8. This CDR3 contains 13 residues. The CDR3 nucleotides read TGCGCCATCCTCCGACAGGGGGGTACTGAAGCTTTCTTT. It specifies CAILRQGGTEAFF.

The chain combines TRBV30 with TRBJ1-5, with unresolved D. Trimming took off 3 bases at V and 4 bases at J, with 13 bases between the two ends. There are 14 residues in the CDR3. The germline CDR1 and CDR2 sequences are GTSNPN and SVGIG (reference sequence). CDR3 in amino acids: CAWSLGPENQPQHF. The CDR3 DNA follows: TGTGCCTGGAGCCTAGGACCGGAGAATCAGCCCCAGCATTTT.

This sequence joins TRBV20-1 and TRBJ2-2; D is ambiguous. The CDR3 sequence is 11 residues long. The ends were cut back, 4 bases at V and 7 bases at J, with 7 bases in the middle. In germline, CDR1 is DFQATT, CDR2 SNEGSKA (reference sequence). CDR3 protein: CSATLGGELFF. For the CDR3, the DNA is TGCAGTGCTACTCTAGGCGGGGAGCTGTTTTTT.

This clone was recorded only once. The chain recombines TRBV7-9 with TRBJ2-3, with D hard to call. The germline gives CDR1 SEHNR, CDR2 FQNEAQ (reference sequence). V dropped 1 base and J dropped 4 bases, with 12 bases sitting between them. This CDR3 comprises 15 residues. For the CDR3, the DNA is TGTGCCAGCAGCTTAGGGTTAGGGTGGCCAGATACGCAGTATTTT. It codes for CASSLGLGWPDTQYF.

V usage is TRBV5-4 and J usage is TRBJ2-5; D is ambiguous. This CDR3 is built from 12 residues. From germline, CDR1 is SGHNT and CDR2 YYREEE (reference sequence). Trimming removed 4 bases from V and 4 bases from J, with 8 bases in between. The CDR3 here is CASSPPGETQYF. CDR3 coding DNA: TGTGCCAGCAGCCCCCCCGGAGAGACCCAGTACTTC.